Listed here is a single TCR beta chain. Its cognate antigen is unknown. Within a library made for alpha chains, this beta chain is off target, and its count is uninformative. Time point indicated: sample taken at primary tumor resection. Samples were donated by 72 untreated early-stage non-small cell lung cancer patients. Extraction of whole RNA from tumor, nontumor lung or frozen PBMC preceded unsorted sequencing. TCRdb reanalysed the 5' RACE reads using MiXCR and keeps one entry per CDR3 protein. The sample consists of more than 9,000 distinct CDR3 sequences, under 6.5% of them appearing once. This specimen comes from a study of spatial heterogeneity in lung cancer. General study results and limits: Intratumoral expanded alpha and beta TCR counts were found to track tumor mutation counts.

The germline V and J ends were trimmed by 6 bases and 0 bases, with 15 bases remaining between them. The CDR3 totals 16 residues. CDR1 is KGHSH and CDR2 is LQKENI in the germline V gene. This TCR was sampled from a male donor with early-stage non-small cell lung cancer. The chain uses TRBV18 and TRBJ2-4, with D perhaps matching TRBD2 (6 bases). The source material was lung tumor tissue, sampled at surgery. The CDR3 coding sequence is TGTGCCAGCTCGCCGACTAGTTCCCTAGCCAAAAACATTCAGTACTTC. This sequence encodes CASSPTSSLAKNIQYF.